The clone carrying this TCR beta chain occurred a few times. Its target is not known. TCR beta libraries were built with iRepertoire HTBI primers and Arm-PCR of CDR3 regions. Each CDR3 protein gets one entry after TCRdb re-called the multiplex PCR reads with MiXCR. The table records more than 650,000 distinct CDR3 sequences, about 32% of them present only once. The data stem from a study of regulatory T cells in long-lasting Graves disease. Overall study: With positive TSH receptor antibodies and over 5 years of antithyroid drugs, Graves' disease was considered persistent. Study findings and constraints: Accuracy might have suffered from few samples. New patients shared approximately 1,000 public clonotypes, and persistent patients shared more, with approximately 2,600.

Noted time point: persistent/refractory GD, antithyroid drugs over 5 years with positive TRAb. After RNA was extracted from PBMCs, the TCR library was made from it. The patients were drawn from one endocrinology department in Xi'an, China. The source is a female donor with Graves disease. This specimen was peripheral blood mononuclear cells (PBMCs), taken when the disease was refractory, from a patient treated with antithyroid drugs.

CDR3 in amino acids: CASSSGLAGAGANVLTF. Written as DNA, the CDR3 is TGCGCCAGCAGCTCGGGACTAGCGGGAGCTGGGGCCAACGTCCTGACTTTC. The gene calls are TRBV5-1 and TRBJ2-6; TRBD2 matches at 14 bases. The CDR3 length is 17 residues. J gave up 2 bases and V 3 bases, and 1 base lay outside the gene matches. Germline values: CDR1 SGHRS, CDR2 YFSETQ. The full variable domain, with the rest looked up from reference TRBV5-1 and TRBJ2-6, is KAGVTQTPRYLIKTRGQQVTLSCSPISGHRSVSWYQQTPGQGLQFLFEYFSETQRNKGNFPGRFSGRQFSNSRSEMNVSTLELGDSALYLCASSSGLAGAGANVLTFGAGSRLTVL.